This T cell receptor beta chain was retrieved from a study of shared clonotypes between healthy human individuals. Whole-study context: Two female and a few male donors aged 18 to 49 were enrolled. Study-wide points: Investigators collected only blood, and repertoires in tissues likely differ.

Measured with immunoSEQ multiplex PCR; TCRdb has only the in-frame clones, and not every one. The sample lists about 2.3 million clones; 85% to 95% were seen once. CD4+ cells underwent separation, giving CD45RA+ naive and CD45RA-negative memory subsets. Notes on this clone: Its matching antigen is unknown.

The TCR sequence derives from a man aged 18 to 35 in good health. Some clones in this sample may be carry-over from other donors' samples. The specimen sequenced was naive CD4+ T cells from PBMCs. Subset reported: CD45RA+ positively selected.

The CDR3 sequence is CASRKSGLASYEQYF. The CDR3 nucleotides are TGTGCCAGCAGAAAATCGGGACTAGCGTCCTACGAGCAGTACTTC. The rearrangement uses TRBV27 and TRBJ2-7; 10 nucleotides agree with TRBD2. The J segment lost 1 base and the V segment lost 6 bases, leaving 6 bases of the junction unmatched. Germline V CDR1 and CDR2: MNHEY, SMNVEV (reference sequence). This CDR3 region has 15 residues.